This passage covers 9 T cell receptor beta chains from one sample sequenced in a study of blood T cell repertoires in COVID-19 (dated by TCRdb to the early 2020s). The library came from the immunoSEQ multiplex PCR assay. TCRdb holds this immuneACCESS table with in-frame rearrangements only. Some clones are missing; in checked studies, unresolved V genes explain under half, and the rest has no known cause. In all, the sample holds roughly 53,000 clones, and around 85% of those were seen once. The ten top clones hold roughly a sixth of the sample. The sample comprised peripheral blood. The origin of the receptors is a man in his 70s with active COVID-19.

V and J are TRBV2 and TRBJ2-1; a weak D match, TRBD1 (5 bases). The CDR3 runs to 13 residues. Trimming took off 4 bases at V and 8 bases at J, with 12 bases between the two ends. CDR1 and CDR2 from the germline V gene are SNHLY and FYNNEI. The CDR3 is CASSASAGYEQFF. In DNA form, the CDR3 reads TGTGCCAGCAGTGCATCGGCAGGGTATGAGCAGTTCTTC.

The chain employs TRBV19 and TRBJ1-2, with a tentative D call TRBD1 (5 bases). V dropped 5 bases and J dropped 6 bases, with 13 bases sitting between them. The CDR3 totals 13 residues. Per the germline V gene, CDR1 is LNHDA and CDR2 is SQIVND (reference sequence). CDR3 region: CASSPRPGNGYTF. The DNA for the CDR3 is TGTGCCAGTAGTCCCCGGCCAGGGAATGGCTACACCTTC.

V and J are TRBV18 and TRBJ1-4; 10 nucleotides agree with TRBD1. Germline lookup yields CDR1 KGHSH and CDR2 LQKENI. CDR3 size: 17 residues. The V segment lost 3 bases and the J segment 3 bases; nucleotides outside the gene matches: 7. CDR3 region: CASSPGTGDRANEKLFF. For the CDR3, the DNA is TGTGCCAGCTCACCCGGGACAGGGGACAGGGCTAATGAAAAACTGTTTTTT.

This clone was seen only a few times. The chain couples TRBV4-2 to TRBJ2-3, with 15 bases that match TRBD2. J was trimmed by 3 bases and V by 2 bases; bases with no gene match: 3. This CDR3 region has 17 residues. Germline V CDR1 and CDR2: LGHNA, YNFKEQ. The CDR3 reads CASSQRGTSGRTDTQYF. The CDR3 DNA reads TGTGCCAGCAGCCAACGAGGGACTAGCGGGAGGACAGATACGCAGTATTTT.

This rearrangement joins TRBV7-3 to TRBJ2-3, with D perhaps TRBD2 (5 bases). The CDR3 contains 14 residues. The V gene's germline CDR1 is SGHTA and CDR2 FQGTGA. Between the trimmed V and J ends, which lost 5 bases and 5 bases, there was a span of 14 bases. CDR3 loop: CASSPGLPGDTQYF. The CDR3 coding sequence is TGTGCCAGCAGCCCGGGATTGCCCGGAGATACGCAGTATTTT.

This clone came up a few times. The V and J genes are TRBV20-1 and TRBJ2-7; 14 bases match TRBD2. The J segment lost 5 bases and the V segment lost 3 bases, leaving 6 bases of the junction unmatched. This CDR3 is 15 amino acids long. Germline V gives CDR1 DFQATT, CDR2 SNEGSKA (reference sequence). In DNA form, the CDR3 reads TGCAGTGCTAGTCCCGGGACTAGCGGGAGACACGAGCAGTACTTC. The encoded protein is CSASPGTSGRHEQYF.

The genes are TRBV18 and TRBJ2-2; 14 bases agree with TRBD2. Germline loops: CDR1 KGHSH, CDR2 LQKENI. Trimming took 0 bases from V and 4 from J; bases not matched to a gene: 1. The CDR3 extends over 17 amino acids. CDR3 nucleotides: TGTGCCAGCTCACCACCAGGACTAGCGGGAGGCACCGGGGAGCTGTTTTTT. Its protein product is CASSPPGLAGGTGELFF. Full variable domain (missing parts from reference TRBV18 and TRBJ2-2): NAGVMQNPRHLVRRRGQEARLRCSPMKGHSHVYWYRQLPEEGLKFMVYLQKENIIDESGMPKERFSAEFPKEGPSILRIQQVVRGDSAAYFCASSPPGLAGGTGELFFGEGSRLTVL.

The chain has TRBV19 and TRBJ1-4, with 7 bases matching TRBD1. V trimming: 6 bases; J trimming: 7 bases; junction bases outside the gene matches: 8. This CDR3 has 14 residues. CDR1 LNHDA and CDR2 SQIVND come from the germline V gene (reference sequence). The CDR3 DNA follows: TGTGCCAGTAGACCCCGGGACAGAACTGAAAAACTGTTTTTT. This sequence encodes CASRPRDRTEKLFF.

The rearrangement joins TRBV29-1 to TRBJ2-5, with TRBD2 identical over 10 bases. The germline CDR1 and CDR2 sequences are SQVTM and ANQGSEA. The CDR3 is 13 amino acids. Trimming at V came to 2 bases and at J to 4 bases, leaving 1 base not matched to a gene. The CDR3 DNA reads TGCAGCGTTGAAACTAGCGGGACAGAGACCCAGTACTTC. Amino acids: CSVETSGTETQYF.